These T cell receptor beta chains were read from a single sample in a study of cytomegalovirus exposure and HLA in healthy donors. Using immunoSEQ multiplex PCR, the repertoire was profiled, and TCRdb retains in-frame clones only, with some absent. The sample holds under 300,000 clones, more than 80% seen once. The material sequenced was PBMCs. The receptors were sampled from a man between 40 and 49 years old in good health and CMV-seropositive. The CDR3 runs from the conserved cysteine through the conserved F or W. D genes are given only for firm matches. Only some rows state a clone size, as once, few, many or a class for expanded clones.

size: -; J: TRBJ1-1; V: TRBV4-1; length: 18; D: TRBD1; DNA: TGCGCCAGCAGCCAAGAGGGACGACAGGGGAGTTTTTCCACTGAAGCTTTCTTT; CDR3: CASSQEGRQGSFSTEAFF
size: -; J: TRBJ1-5; V: TRBV7-2; length: 15; D: -; DNA: TGTGCCAGCAGCTTAGTTGGGCGGGAGGATCAGCCCCAGCATTTT; CDR3: CASSLVGREDQPQHF
size: few; J: TRBJ1-2; V: TRBV10-3; length: 12; D: TRBD1; DNA: TGTGCCACTGGACAGGGCGACTATGGCTACACCTTC; CDR3: CATGQGDYGYTF
size: -; J: TRBJ2-5; V: TRBV18; length: 14; D: TRBD2; DNA: TGTGCCAGCTCAGTTAGCGGGACACAAGAGACCCAGTACTTC; CDR3: CASSVSGTQETQYF
size: -; J: TRBJ1-1; V: TRBV7-3; length: 13; D: -; DNA: TGTGCCAGCAGCTTAAGCAGGAACACTGAAGCTTTCTTT; CDR3: CASSLSRNTEAFF
size: -; J: TRBJ2-3; V: TRBV29-1; length: 12; D: -; DNA: TGCAGCGCTGGTCGGGGGTACGATACGCAGTATTTT; CDR3: CSAGRGYDTQYF
size: -; J: TRBJ1-2; V: TRBV11-2; length: 14; D: -; DNA: TGTGCCAGCAGCTTAGATATCAGGGGCTATGGCTACACCTTC; CDR3: CASSLDIRGYGYTF
size: once; J: TRBJ2-5; V: TRBV7-2; length: 13; D: -; DNA: TGTGCCAGCAGCTTAGTTCACGGGGAGACCCAGTACTTC; CDR3: CASSLVHGETQYF
size: -; J: TRBJ2-7; V: TRBV6-5; length: 13; D: -; DNA: TGTGCCAGCAGTTCGACTGACTCCTACGAGCAGTACTTC; CDR3: CASSSTDSYEQYF
size: once; J: TRBJ1-1; V: TRBV27; length: 15; D: TRBD1; DNA: TGTGCCAGCAGAAGACAGGGGGTCCAGAACACTGAAGCTTTCTTT; CDR3: CASRRQGVQNTEAFF
size: -; J: TRBJ1-4; V: TRBV5-6; length: 16; D: TRBD1; DNA: TGTGCCAGCAGCTTTAAGACAGGGGTTACGAATGAAAAACTGTTTTTT; CDR3: CASSFKTGVTNEKLFF
size: -; J: TRBJ2-7; V: TRBV7-3; length: 14; D: -; DNA: TGTGCCAGCAGCTTACAAGCGGGTTACTACGAGCAGTACTTC; CDR3: CASSLQAGYYEQYF
size: -; J: TRBJ2-7; V: TRBV7-6; length: 15; D: TRBD2; DNA: TGTGCCAGCAGCTTAGCGTTTAGCGGGCCCTACGAGCAGTACTTC; CDR3: CASSLAFSGPYEQYF
size: once; J: TRBJ2-1; V: TRBV19; length: 14; D: TRBD2; DNA: TGTGCCAGTAGAAAAGCGGGGTTCAATGAGGAGCAGTTCTTC; CDR3: CASRKAGFNEEQFF
size: -; J: TRBJ2-3; V: TRBV27; length: 15; D: -; DNA: TGTGCCAGCAGTTTATCATGGGGGCGGGCAGATACGCAGTATTTT; CDR3: CASSLSWGRADTQYF
size: -; J: TRBJ1-1; V: TRBV2; length: 13; D: -; DNA: TGTGCCAGCAGTGAGGATGGCGGATTTGAAGCTTTCTTT; CDR3: CASSEDGGFEAFF
size: -; J: TRBJ2-1; V: TRBV15; length: 15; D: TRBD2; DNA: TGTGCCACCAGCAGAGATCTAGCGGGAGCCAGTGAGCAGTTCTTC; CDR3: CATSRDLAGASEQFF
size: -; J: TRBJ1-2; V: TRBV7-9; length: 17; D: -; DNA: TGTTCCAGCAGGCCAGGGATGCTGTCAGGGAAGGACTATGGCTACACCTTC; CDR3: CSSRPGMLSGKDYGYTF
size: -; J: TRBJ2-7; V: TRBV7-9; length: 15; D: TRBD1; DNA: TGTGCCAGCAGCGGGACAGGGGAGGCGGGTGACGAGCAGTACTTC; CDR3: CASSGTGEAGDEQYF
size: -; J: TRBJ1-2; V: TRBV29-1; length: 15; D: -; DNA: TGCAGCGTTGAAGAAGCGGCGTTAGCTAACTATGGCTACACCTTC; CDR3: CSVEEAALANYGYTF
size: -; J: TRBJ2-7; V: TRBV5-4; length: 17; D: TRBD2; DNA: TGTGCCAGCAGCCATGGACTAGCGGGAGATCGGACCTACGAGCAGTACTTC; CDR3: CASSHGLAGDRTYEQYF
size: -; J: TRBJ2-3; V: TRBV27; length: 15; D: -; DNA: TGTGCCAGCAGTTTTTATAGTCCGAGCACAGATACGCAGTATTTT; CDR3: CASSFYSPSTDTQYF
size: -; J: TRBJ2-1; V: TRBV7-9; length: 12; D: -; DNA: TGTGCCAGTTTAGGCCCTTCGGGTGAGCAGTTCTTC; CDR3: CASLGPSGEQFF
size: -; J: TRBJ1-5; V: TRBV28; length: 16; D: TRBD1; DNA: TGTGCCAGCAGGCGCGGGACAGGGACTTACAATCAGCCCCAGCATTTT; CDR3: CASRRGTGTYNQPQHF
size: once; J: TRBJ2-1; V: TRBV7-9; length: 17; D: TRBD2; DNA: TGTGCCAGCAGCCGATTGGGACTAGCAGATTTTTACAATGAGCAGTTCTTC; CDR3: CASSRLGLADFYNEQFF
size: -; J: TRBJ2-7; V: TRBV14; length: 13; D: -; DNA: TGTGCCAGCAGCCAAGATCGGTCCTACGAGCAGTACTTC; CDR3: CASSQDRSYEQYF
size: few; J: TRBJ1-5; V: TRBV19; length: 15; D: TRBD1; DNA: TGTGCCAGTAGTATAGGGCAGGGGGCAAATCAGCCCCAGCATTTT; CDR3: CASSIGQGANQPQHF
size: few; J: TRBJ1-1; V: TRBV5-6; length: 17; D: TRBD1; DNA: TGTGCCAGCAGCATTTTACCGGGACAGACGATGAACACTGAAGCTTTCTTT; CDR3: CASSILPGQTMNTEAFF
size: -; J: TRBJ1-4; V: TRBV28; length: 14; D: TRBD1; DNA: TGTGCCAGCACCACGCTGGACAGGAATGAAAAACTGTTTTTT; CDR3: CASTTLDRNEKLFF
size: -; J: TRBJ1-3; V: TRBV5-1; length: 16; D: TRBD1; DNA: TGCGCCAGCAGCTTCACAGGGGGGGGTAAATCCCACACCATATATTTT; CDR3: CASSFTGGGKSHTIYF
size: -; J: TRBJ2-7; V: TRBV7-9; length: 16; D: TRBD1; DNA: TGTGCCAGCTCCCCAGGCCGGGACAGAGCCTCTAACGAGCAGTACTTC; CDR3: CASSPGRDRASNEQYF
size: -; J: TRBJ2-3; V: TRBV5-1; length: 16; D: TRBD1; DNA: TGCGCCAGCAGCATGAGGAGCGTCCCAGGGGGAGATACGCAGTATTTT; CDR3: CASSMRSVPGGDTQYF
size: -; J: TRBJ2-7; V: TRBV28; length: 13; D: -; DNA: TGTGCCAGCAGTTTTGGACAGACCTACGAGCAGTACTTC; CDR3: CASSFGQTYEQYF
size: -; J: TRBJ2-7; V: TRBV28; length: 13; D: -; DNA: TGTGCCACCGAGGGGACACCATCCTACGAGCAGTACTTC; CDR3: CATEGTPSYEQYF
size: -; J: TRBJ2-2; V: TRBV27; length: 18; D: -; DNA: TGTGCCAGCAGTCCGTGGGACATAGGGGCCGCGAACACCGGGGAGCTGTTTTTT; CDR3: CASSPWDIGAANTGELFF
size: -; J: TRBJ2-6; V: TRBV7-9; length: 17; D: TRBD1; DNA: TGTGCCAGCAGCTTCAGCCGGACAGGGGCTGGGGCCAACGTCCTGACTTTC; CDR3: CASSFSRTGAGANVLTF
size: -; J: TRBJ2-7; V: TRBV6-1; length: 16; D: -; DNA: TGTGCCAGCAGTGAATGGGGGGGCGGGGGACGCGGCGAGCAGTACTTC; CDR3: CASSEWGGGGRGEQYF
size: -; J: TRBJ2-5; V: TRBV7-9; length: 11; D: -; DNA: TGTGCCTCCGGGGGGCTAGAGACCCAGTACTTC; CDR3: CASGGLETQYF
size: -; J: TRBJ2-7; V: TRBV5-1; length: 16; D: -; DNA: TGCGCCAGCAGCTTGGCCGGGACTCAAGAAGGCTACGAGCAGTACTTC; CDR3: CASSLAGTQEGYEQYF
size: once; J: TRBJ1-2; V: TRBV29-1; length: 17; D: TRBD1; DNA: TGCAGCGTCCGACAGGGGGCAACCCGTCTTTCAAACTATGGCTACACCTTC; CDR3: CSVRQGATRLSNYGYTF